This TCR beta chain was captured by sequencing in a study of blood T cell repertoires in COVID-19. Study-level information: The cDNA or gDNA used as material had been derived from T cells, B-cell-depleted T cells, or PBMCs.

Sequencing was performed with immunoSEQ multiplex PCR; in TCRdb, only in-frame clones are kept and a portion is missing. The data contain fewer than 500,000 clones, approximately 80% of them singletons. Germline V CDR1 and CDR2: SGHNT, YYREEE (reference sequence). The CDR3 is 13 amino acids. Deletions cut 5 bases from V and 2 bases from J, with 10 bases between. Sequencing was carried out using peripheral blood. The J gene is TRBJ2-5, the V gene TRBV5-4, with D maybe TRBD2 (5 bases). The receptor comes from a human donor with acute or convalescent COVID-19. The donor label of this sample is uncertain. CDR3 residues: CASRKAEQETQYF. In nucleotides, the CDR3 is TGTGCCAGCAGAAAAGCGGAACAAGAGACCCAGTACTTC. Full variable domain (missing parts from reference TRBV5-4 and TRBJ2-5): ETGVTQSPTHLIKTRGQQVTLRCSSQSGHNTVSWYQQALGQGPQFIFQYYREEENGRGNFPPRFSGLQFPNYSSELNVNALELDDSALYLCASRKAEQETQYFGPGTRLLVL.